This passage covers 4 T cell receptor beta chains from one sample sequenced in a study of T cell responses to AZD1222 COVID-19 vaccine. The assay was immunoSEQ multiplex PCR, and TCRdb's table has in-frame clones only and misses some. The table includes approximately 140,000 clones, about 91% detected once. Specimen: peripheral blood, collected 28 days after the second AZD1222 dose. The receptors originated from an adult who received the AZD1222 COVID-19 vaccine.

V and J are TRBV6-5 and TRBJ2-1, with 13 bases lining up with TRBD2. Germline lookup yields CDR1 MNHEY and CDR2 SVGAGI. The length of the CDR3 is 16 residues. J lost 3 bases, V lost 4 bases, and 3 bases had no gene match. The CDR3: CASSSWTSGGYNEQFF. For the CDR3, the DNA is TGTGCCAGCAGTTCTTGGACTAGCGGGGGCTACAATGAGCAGTTCTTC.

The rearrangement uses TRBV2 and TRBJ1-2; no definite D call. Trimming took 0 bases from V and 5 from J, leaving 7 bases between them. Germline V gives CDR1 SNHLY, CDR2 FYNNEI. The CDR3 covers 13 residues. The CDR3: CASSEAVDYGYTF. CDR3 nucleotide sequence: TGTGCCAGCAGTGAAGCGGTCGATTATGGCTACACCTTC. The variable domain in full, completed from reference TRBV2 and TRBJ1-2, reads EPEVTQTPSHQVTQMGQEVILRCVPISNHLYFYWYRQILGQKVEFLVSFYNNEISEKSEIFDDQFSVERPDGSNFTLKIRSTKLEDSAMYFCASSEAVDYGYTFGSGTRLTVV.

As regards this clone: The same CDR3 also results from other DNA sequences found in this sample. The chain has TRBV3-1 (or the pseudogene TRBV3-2) and TRBJ1-1; D gene unclear. The length of the CDR3 is 13 residues. CDR1 and CDR2 from the germline V gene are LGHDT and YNNKEL (reference sequence). Deletions cut 4 bases from V and 1 base from J, with 7 bases between. The CDR3 DNA sequence: TGTGCCAGCAGCCCGCGGGGGAACACTGAAGCTTTCTTT. Its translation: CASSPRGNTEAFF.

V usage is TRBV7-8 and J usage is TRBJ2-7; the D gene is possibly TRBD1 (6 bases). Germline CDR1 reads SGHVS; CDR2 reads FQNEAQ. CDR3 size: 17 residues. V dropped 4 bases and J dropped 3 bases, with 22 bases sitting between them. CDR3 nucleotide sequence: TGTGCCAGCAGCTCCCGTCATTCCAGGGGTAATGACTACGAGCAGTACGTC. This sequence encodes CASSSRHSRGNDYEQYV.